This passage covers 17 T cell receptor beta chains from one sample sequenced in a study of T-cell reconstitution after alpha-beta-depleted transplantation in children. Library preparation (for TCRbeta) was performed with unique molecular identifiers. TCRdb processed the PCR reads anew with MiXCR; each CDR3 protein has one entry. The sample lists more than 200,000 distinct CDR3 sequences; about 23% were seen once. Sample: PBMCs, taken before TCRalphabeta/CD19-depleted stem cell transplant. The receptors originated from a girl aged 2-10 years with Fanconi anemia, due to receive a stem cell transplant.

The genes are TRBV2 and TRBJ2-1; 12 bases are shared with TRBD2. The CDR3 is made up of 15 amino acids. The V segment lost 11 bases and the J segment 1 base; nucleotides outside the gene matches: 6. Germline V lookup: CDR1 SNHLY, CDR2 FYNNEI. The CDR3 here is CASLAGGISYNEQFF. In DNA, the CDR3 is TGTGCCTCACTAGCGGGGGGTATATCCTACAATGAGCAGTTCTTC.

Many counts were recorded for this clonotype. This chain joins TRBV20-1 and TRBJ2-7; 10 bases align to TRBD2. Germline V gives CDR1 DFQATT, CDR2 SNEGSKA (reference sequence). The CDR3 totals 14 residues. The J segment lost 3 bases and the V segment lost 1 base, leaving 3 bases of the junction unmatched. The CDR3 DNA reads as TGCAGTGCTAGAGGTGGGACTAGCGACTACGAGCAGTACTTC. The encoded protein is CSARGGTSDYEQYF.

This clonotype was counted ten times or more. This chain joins TRBV12-3 or TRBV12-4 and TRBJ2-1; D unresolved. V was pared by 2 bases and J by 5 bases, with 10 bases between. CDR3 size: 14 residues. The CDR3 nucleotides read TGTGCCAGCAGTTTACCCCGTGAGGACAATGAGCAGTTCTTC. Encoded protein: CASSLPREDNEQFF.

The chain combines TRBV5-1 with TRBJ2-3, with D tentatively TRBD2 (6 bases). CDR1 and CDR2 from the germline V gene are SGHRS and YFSETQ. CDR3 length: 14 residues. The germline V and J ends were trimmed by 5 bases and 4 bases, with 14 bases remaining between them. CDR3 in amino acids: CASSGGGYSDTQYF. The CDR3 nucleotides are TGCGCCAGCAGTGGCGGAGGGTACTCAGATACGCAGTATTTT. The full variable domain, completed using reference TRBV5-1 and TRBJ2-3, is KAGVTQTPRYLIKTRGQQVTLSCSPISGHRSVSWYQQTPGQGLQFLFEYFSETQRNKGNFPGRFSGRQFSNSRSEMNVSTLELGDSALYLCASSGGGYSDTQYFGPGTRLTVL.

This clonotype has ten or more counts. The chain couples TRBV12-3 or TRBV12-4 to TRBJ1-6; possible D gene TRBD1, 6 bases. The CDR3 is 16 amino acids. Trimming removed 7 bases at V and 0 bases at J, with 13 bases between. For the CDR3, the DNA is TGTGCCAGCAAGGGGGTCAGAAACTCCTATAATTCACCCCTCCACTTT. This translates into CASKGVRNSYNSPLHF.

The rearrangement joins TRBV25-1 to TRBJ2-2, with D perhaps matching TRBD1 or TRBD2 (6 bases each). CDR3 length: 15 amino acids. The V gene lost 5 bases and the J gene lost 1 base, with 11 bases spanning the gap. The V gene's germline CDR1 is MGHDK and CDR2 SYGVNS. The CDR3 protein is CASSSGGRNTGELFF. CDR3 bases: TGTGCCAGCAGTTCTGGGGGGCGGAACACCGGGGAGCTGTTTTTT.

This clonotype has at least ten counts. J is TRBJ2-7 and V is TRBV9; 8 positions agree with TRBD2. Germline V gene sequence: CDR1 SGDLS, CDR2 YYNGEE. This CDR3 has 15 residues. J gave up 0 bases and V 4 bases, and 6 bases lay outside the gene matches. This chain's CDR3 is CASSPRGGSSYEQYF. In DNA, the CDR3 is TGTGCCAGCAGCCCCCGCGGGGGGAGCTCCTACGAGCAGTACTTC.

This clonotype has a count of ten or more. The chain joins TRBV12-3 or TRBV12-4 to TRBJ2-3, with a tentative D call TRBD2 (6 bases). V gave up 8 bases and J gave up 1 base, with 10 bases separating them. The CDR3 is 13 residues long. The CDR3 DNA follows: TGTGCCAGCTCAGCTAGCGGCACAGATACGCAGTATTTT. Translation gives CASSASGTDTQYF.

This sequence joins TRBV30 and TRBJ2-1; possibly TRBD2 for D (6 bases). The germline gives CDR1 GTSNPN, CDR2 SVGIG (reference sequence). The CDR3 spans 15 residues. V lost 0 bases to trimming and J lost 5 bases, with 14 bases between them. The CDR3 DNA follows: TGTGCCTGGAGTGTACCGGGAGTCCTGCACAATGAGCAGTTCTTC. This gives the protein CAWSVPGVLHNEQFF.

This clonotype was recorded many times. The chain has TRBV29-1 and TRBJ1-5; 10 nucleotides line up with TRBD1. The CDR3 length is 15 residues. The V and J ends lost 7 bases and 4 bases, in that order; junction bases with no gene match: 10. Per germline, CDR1 SQVTM and CDR2 ANQGSEA. In DNA form, the CDR3 reads TGCAGCGCTACGACTGGGACAGGGGATAATCAGCCCCAGCATTTT. Amino acids: CSATTGTGDNQPQHF.

This clonotype showed up many times. J is TRBJ2-7 and V is TRBV29-1; D ambiguous. CDR1 is SQVTM, CDR2 ANQGSEA, per germline. Trimming cost V 0 bases and J 2 bases, with 2 bases left between them. The CDR3 covers 11 residues. CDR3 protein: CSVEEAYEQYF. In nucleotides, the CDR3 is TGCAGCGTTGAAGAAGCCTACGAGCAGTACTTC.

The gene calls are TRBV20-1 and TRBJ1-5; no clear D gene. Trimming took 5 bases from V and 0 from J, leaving 8 bases between them. Germline V gene data show CDR1 as DFQATT and CDR2 as SNEGSKA (reference sequence). The CDR3 spans 13 residues. CDR3 sequence: CSAVRTSNQPQHF. CDR3 nucleotide sequence: TGCAGTGCTGTCCGCACTAGCAATCAGCCCCAGCATTTT.

The table lists this clonotype with many counts. This chain connects TRBV29-1 to TRBJ2-5; TRBD2 agrees at 7 bases. The CDR3 length is 14 residues. The ends lost 1 base at V and 4 bases at J; junction bases unmatched: 6. The germline gives CDR1 SQVTM, CDR2 ANQGSEA. The CDR3 bases are TGCAGCGTTGAAGCGGGAGGTCTTCGAGAGACCCAGTACTTC. Protein sequence: CSVEAGGLRETQYF.

This clonotype was observed at least ten times. This chain uses TRBV20-1 with TRBJ2-1, with TRBD2 identical over 9 bases. The V gene's germline CDR1 is DFQATT and CDR2 SNEGSKA (reference sequence). This CDR3 comprises 15 residues. After removal of 3 bases from V and 2 bases from J, the junction contained 5 bases not matched to a gene. The CDR3 here is CSASRLAVTYNEQFF. DNA of the CDR3: TGCAGTGCTAGCCGACTAGCGGTAACCTACAATGAGCAGTTCTTC.

This sequence joins TRBV20-1 and TRBJ2-5; a possible D gene is TRBD2 (6 bases). Per germline, CDR1 DFQATT and CDR2 SNEGSKA (reference sequence). This CDR3 region has 15 residues. Deletions cut 2 bases from V and 2 bases from J, with 15 bases between. The CDR3 sequence is CSARPLRGLQETQYF. In DNA form, the CDR3 reads TGCAGTGCTAGACCCCTAAGGGGACTTCAAGAGACCCAGTACTTC.

This clonotype was seen only a few times. The CDR3 sequence is CASSQRRQGPSGANVLTF. DNA of the CDR3: TGTGCCAGCAGTCAGCGACGACAGGGTCCTTCTGGGGCCAACGTCCTGACTTTC. J is TRBJ2-6 and V is TRBV6-1, with 7 bases fitting TRBD1. This CDR3 spans 18 amino acids. J was trimmed by 1 base and V by 5 bases; bases with no gene match: 11. CDR1 MNHNS and CDR2 SASEGT come from the germline V gene.

This clonotype came up once. This chain connects TRBV12-3 or TRBV12-4 to TRBJ1-5; the D is unclear. This CDR3 region has 12 residues. Trimming took off 4 bases at V and 9 bases at J, with 10 bases between the two ends. CDR3 amino acids: CASSSQARPQHF. As DNA, the CDR3 is TGTGCCAGCAGTTCACAAGCGCGGCCCCAGCATTTT.